The 17 T cell receptor beta chains given below trace back to one sample, sequenced in a study of blood T cells in healthy people across ages (dated by TCRdb to the mid-2010s). Library preparation used 5' RACE. Instrument on record: Illumina HiSeq 2500. A second PCR of roughly 6 to 11 cycles was run with a J-beta primer mix and a sample-barcoded 5' primer. The public reads were quality trimmed at Q25 with fastp and then assembled into clones with MiXCR by TCRdb, keeping productive beta chains. Rows are combined by CDR3 protein, so each entry shows the most common genes and DNA. The sample contains 600,000 or so distinct CDR3 sequences, about 30% of them found a single time. The biggest ten clones account for more than 15% of the sample. Material: blood. These TCRs come from a woman of 80 years or more in good health.

Concerning this clonotype itself: With a much larger clone just one base away, this may be a read error. The chain uses TRBV6-2 or TRBV6-3 and TRBJ2-7, with D unresolved. This CDR3 region has 15 residues. Looked up from germline, CDR1 is MNHEY and CDR2 is SVGEGT. The V end was cut by 2 bases, the J end by 5 bases, with 16 bases between. CDR3 residues: CASSYGVASRDEQYV. The DNA of the CDR3 is TGTGCCAGCAGTTACGGAGTAGCCTCCCGGGACGAGCAGTACGTC.

At least ten counts were recorded for this clonotype. This chain uses TRBV27 with TRBJ2-1, with 7 bases matching TRBD2. CDR3 length: 17 amino acids. The V and J ends lost 5 bases and 0 bases, in that order; junction bases with no gene match: 10. Germline values: CDR1 MNHEY, CDR2 SMNVEV (reference sequence). The CDR3 region is CASSPVLLASSYNEQFF. CDR3 coding DNA: TGTGCCAGCAGTCCCGTACTACTAGCGTCCTCCTACAATGAGCAGTTCTTC.

In this sample, this clonotype turned up a few times. This clone may be a read error of a much larger clone one base away. The chain has TRBV11-1 and TRBJ2-5; D possibly corresponds to TRBD2 (5 bases). Trimming removed 4 bases at V and 2 bases at J, with 11 bases between. The CDR3 extends over 14 amino acids. Germline V CDR1 and CDR2: SGHAT, FQDESV (reference sequence). The chain's CDR3 is CASSCGLDQETQYF. DNA for the CDR3: TGTGCCAGCAGCTGTGGACTGGATCAAGAGACCCAGTACTTC.

This clonotype was detected ten times or more. The chain has TRBV6-6 and TRBJ2-1; D is possibly TRBD1 or TRBD2 (5 bases each). The germline V gene has CDR1 MNHNY and CDR2 SVGAGI (reference sequence). Trimming pared 7 bases from V and 0 bases from J, leaving 22 bases between. This CDR3 comprises 18 residues. CDR3 nucleotides: TGTGCCAGCAACCCATCTTACCCGGGACCGAGCTCCTACAATGAGCAGTTCTTC. It translates to CASNPSYPGPSSYNEQFF.

V gene TRBV21-1 combines with J gene TRBJ1-2. TRBV21-1 is noted as a pseudogene. This CDR3 comprises 15 residues. DNA of the CDR3: TGTGCCAGCAGCAAAGCGCGAGGGGCTAACTATGGCTACACCTTC. It translates to CASSKARGANYGYTF.

This clonotype was detected many times. The chain links TRBV20-1 to TRBJ2-1; D is unresolved. Germline V gene lookup returns CDR1 DFQATT and CDR2 SNEGSKA (reference sequence). The CDR3 contains 15 residues. Trimming shortened V by 5 bases and J by 0 bases, and 14 bases separated the two germline ends. CDR3 protein: CSADRPAPSYNEQFF. Written as DNA, the CDR3 is TGCAGTGCTGATAGACCCGCGCCCTCCTACAATGAGCAGTTCTTC.

This clonotype was picked up many times. This rearrangement joins TRBV28 to TRBJ1-2; D might be TRBD1 (6 bases). CDR3 length: 15 residues. The V gene lost 5 bases and the J gene lost 4 bases, with 17 bases spanning the gap. Germline lookup yields CDR1 MDHEN and CDR2 SYDVKM. CDR3 bases: TGTGCCAGCAGTCCAGGAGGGGGGACTCTCTATGGCTACACCTTC. Translated, it gives CASSPGGGTLYGYTF.

This clonotype has only a few counts. The genes are TRBV19 and TRBJ1-2, with a tentative D call TRBD1 (5 bases). V was clipped by 4 bases and J by 0 bases, with 12 bases between them. The CDR3 runs 15 residues. Looked up from germline, CDR1 is LNHDA and CDR2 is SQIVND (reference sequence). CDR3 DNA sequence: TGTGCCAGTAGTACCGGGACGGGAGCTAACTATGGCTACACCTTC. Protein sequence: CASSTGTGANYGYTF.

The chain combines TRBV29-1 with TRBJ2-5, with D tentatively TRBD1 (6 bases). The DNA end is more similar to TRBJ2-7, so the J call may be wrong. The CDR3 length is 16 residues. The germline gives CDR1 SQVTM, CDR2 ANQGSEA. CDR3: CSVEDRGSGHSYEQYF. The CDR3 region has the DNA TGCAGCGTTGAAGATCGGGGCTCGGGACACAGCTACGAGCAGTACTTC.

Regarding this clonotype: This could be a read error, since a much larger clone is one nucleotide away. The chain links TRBV20-1 to TRBJ1-6, with D maybe TRBD1 (5 bases). The V and J ends lost 4 bases and 8 bases respectively, with 12 bases between them. This CDR3 region has 13 residues. Germline assignment: CDR1 DFQATT and CDR2 SNEGSKA (reference sequence). CDR3 residues: CSAKGRVHSPLHF. Written as DNA, the CDR3 is TGCAGTGCTAAAGGCAGGGTACATTCACCCCTCCACTTT.

The chain carries TRBV7-2 and TRBJ2-3; D call uncertain. Germline V gives CDR1 SGHTA, CDR2 FQGNSA. The V and J ends lost 5 bases and 4 bases respectively, with 10 bases between them. CDR3 length: 13 amino acids. The CDR3 is CASSPALSDTQYF. Here the CDR3 DNA reads TGTGCCAGCAGCCCTGCGTTGTCAGATACGCAGTATTTT.

This clonotype appeared many times. This sequence joins TRBV12-3 or TRBV12-4 and TRBJ2-3, with D perhaps TRBD1 or TRBD2 (6 bases each). The ends were cut back, 7 bases at V and 6 bases at J, with 17 bases in the middle. This CDR3 comprises 14 residues. This chain's CDR3 is CASIMWGAGDTQYF. The CDR3 DNA is TGTGCCAGCATTATGTGGGGGGCAGGCGATACGCAGTATTTT.

This clonotype occurred a few times. This may arise from a read error, as a much more abundant clone is one base away. The gene calls are TRBV5-1 and TRBJ1-1, with D perhaps TRBD1 (5 bases). The CDR3 consists of 16 residues. Germline V gene data show CDR1 as SGHRS and CDR2 as YFSETQ. The CDR3 nucleotides read TGCGCCGGCAGCTCCACCACTATGGGCAGGGCCACTGAAGCTTTCTTT. This gives the protein CAGSSTTMGRATEAFF.

The table lists this clonotype with a few counts. The chain links TRBV28 to TRBJ2-1, with D hard to call. Trimming cost V 6 bases and J 14 bases, with 17 bases left between them. The CDR3 totals 12 residues. From germline, CDR1 is MDHEN and CDR2 SYDVKM. CDR3 DNA: TGTGCCAGCAGGGACCAAGCCGGACCCGAGTTCTTC. This encodes CASRDQAGPEFF.

This clonotype has ten or more counts. V usage is TRBV4-2 and J usage is TRBJ2-3; D remains unclear. Trimming cost V 3 bases and J 4 bases, with 11 bases left between them. The CDR3 runs to 14 residues. Per germline, CDR1 LGHNA and CDR2 YNFKEQ. The CDR3 bases are TGTGCCAGCAGCCAGGGCCGACTGGCAGATACGCAGTATTTT. Its translation: CASSQGRLADTQYF.

This clonotype was found once. A read error is possible here, since a much larger clone lies one base away. The chain links TRBV10-3 to TRBJ1-1; no definite D call. Looked up from germline, CDR1 is ENHRY and CDR2 is SYGVKD. V was clipped by 6 bases and J by 1 base, with 12 bases between them. The CDR3 is made up of 14 amino acids. CDR3 region: CAISRDKGNTEAFF. The CDR3 bases are TGTGCCATCAGCAGAGACAAGGGGAACACTGAAGCTTTCTTT.

A few counts support this clonotype. A much bigger clone sits one base away, suggesting this may be a read error. The gene calls are TRBV7-2 and TRBJ2-5, with D hard to call. Deletions cut 3 bases from V and 11 bases from J, with 10 bases between. This CDR3 comprises 11 residues. Germline V gene sequence: CDR1 SGHTA, CDR2 FQGNSA. The CDR3 region has the DNA TGTGCCAGCAGCTTTCGCAATGAGCAGTACTTC. Translated: CASSFRNEQYF. The whole variable domain, filled in from reference TRBV7-2 and TRBJ2-5, reads GAGVSQSPSNKVTEKGKDVELRCDPISGHTALYWYRQSLGQGLEFLIYFQGNSAPDKSGLPSDRFSAERTGGSVSTLTIQRTQQEDSAVYLCASSFRNEQYFGPGTRLLVL.